The sequence of this T cell receptor (beta chain) was determined in a study of PD-L1 blockade in urothelial cancer. Study-wide context: About 90% of the roughly 30 patients were men whose urothelial cancer was bladder-origin.

Sequencing was performed with immunoSEQ multiplex PCR; in TCRdb, only in-frame clones are kept and a portion is missing. The sample has about 40,000 clones; approximately 86% are singletons. V gave up 0 bases and J gave up 5 bases, with 16 bases separating them. Germline-derived CDR1 and CDR2 are LGHNA and YNFKEQ. The CDR3 is made up of 17 amino acids. Stated time point: peripheral blood 6 weeks after treatment start. This receptor was taken from a man between 60 and 75 years old with urothelial cancer. This chain connects TRBV4-2 to TRBJ1-4; D unresolved. The sample in question was PBMCs, obtained around atezolizumab (anti-PD-L1) treatment. The CDR3 nucleotides are TGTGCCAGCAGCCAAGAAACGTCCCCAGGACTAAATGAAAAACTGTTTTTT. Amino acid sequence: CASSQETSPGLNEKLFF.